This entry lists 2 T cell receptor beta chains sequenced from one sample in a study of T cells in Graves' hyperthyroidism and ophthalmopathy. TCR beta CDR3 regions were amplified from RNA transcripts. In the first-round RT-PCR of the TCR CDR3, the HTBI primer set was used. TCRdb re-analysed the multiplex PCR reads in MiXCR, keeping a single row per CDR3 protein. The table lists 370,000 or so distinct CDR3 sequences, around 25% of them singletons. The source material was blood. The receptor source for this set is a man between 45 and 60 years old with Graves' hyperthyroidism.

The CDR3 here is CASSFPGTGSEQYF. CDR3 nucleotide sequence: TGTGCCAGCAGCTTCCCGGGGACAGGGTCCGAGCAGTACTTC. The chain recombines TRBV11-2 with TRBJ2-7; TRBD1 aligns across 9 bases. Losses at the gene ends were 3 bases for V and 6 bases for J; bases not matched to a gene: 6. The CDR3 totals 14 residues. Germline assignment: CDR1 SGHAT and CDR2 FQNNGV.

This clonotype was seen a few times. The CDR3 region has the DNA TGTGCCAGCAGTTACGACCGGGACAGGGTCCCGGAAGCTTTCTTT. Protein product: CASSYDRDRVPEAFF. The chain uses TRBV6-5 and TRBJ1-1; 9 bases match TRBD1. Germline values: CDR1 MNHEY, CDR2 SVGAGI. V dropped 2 bases and J dropped 8; count of bases not matched to a gene: 9. The CDR3 is made up of 15 amino acids.